The source of this T cell receptor beta chain is a study of T cell repertoires in cytomegalovirus infection. Overall study context: TCR beta signatures that were public indicated CMV infection and matching HLA type. Study-level results: CMV-specific TCR beta clonotypes restricted by HLA-C were the ones dominating the ex vivo response.

On this clonotype itself: Its antigen is not identified.

The CDR3 covers 15 residues. Trimming removed 5 bases at V and 6 bases at J, with 17 bases between. The germline gives CDR1 SGHVS, CDR2 FQNEAQ. TCRdb recomputed calls from the reads with MiXCR, one row per CDR3 protein. Of roughly 700,000 distinct CDR3 sequences in the sample, around 31% were seen once. The chain joins TRBV7-8 to TRBJ1-5; possibly TRBD1 for D (6 bases). This specimen was cultured PBMCs, taken from culture after CMV antigen stimulation. The receptor was isolated from a human donor in good health (CMV status not recorded). Some clones in this sample may be carry-over from other donors' samples. The DNA of the CDR3 is TGTGCCAGCAGCCCCGGGGGGGCGTTGAGTCAGCCCCAGCATTTT. Translated: CASSPGGALSQPQHF.